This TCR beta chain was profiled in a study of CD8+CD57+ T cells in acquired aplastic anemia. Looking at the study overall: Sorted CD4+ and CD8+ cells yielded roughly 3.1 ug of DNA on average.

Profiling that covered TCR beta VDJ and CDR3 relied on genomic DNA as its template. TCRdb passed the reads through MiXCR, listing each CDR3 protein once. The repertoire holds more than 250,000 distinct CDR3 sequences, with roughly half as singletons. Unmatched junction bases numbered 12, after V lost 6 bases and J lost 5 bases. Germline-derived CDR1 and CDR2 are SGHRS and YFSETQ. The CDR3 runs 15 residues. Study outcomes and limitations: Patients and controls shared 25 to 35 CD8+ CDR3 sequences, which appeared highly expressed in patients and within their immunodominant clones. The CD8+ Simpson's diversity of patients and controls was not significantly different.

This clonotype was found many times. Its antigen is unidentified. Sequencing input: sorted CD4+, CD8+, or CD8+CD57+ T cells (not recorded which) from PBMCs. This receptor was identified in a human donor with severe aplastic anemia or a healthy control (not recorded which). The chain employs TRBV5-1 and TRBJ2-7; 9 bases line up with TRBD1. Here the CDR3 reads CASTLIPGQGNEQYF. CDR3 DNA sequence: TGCGCCAGCACTTTGATCCCGGGACAGGGAAACGAGCAGTACTTC.